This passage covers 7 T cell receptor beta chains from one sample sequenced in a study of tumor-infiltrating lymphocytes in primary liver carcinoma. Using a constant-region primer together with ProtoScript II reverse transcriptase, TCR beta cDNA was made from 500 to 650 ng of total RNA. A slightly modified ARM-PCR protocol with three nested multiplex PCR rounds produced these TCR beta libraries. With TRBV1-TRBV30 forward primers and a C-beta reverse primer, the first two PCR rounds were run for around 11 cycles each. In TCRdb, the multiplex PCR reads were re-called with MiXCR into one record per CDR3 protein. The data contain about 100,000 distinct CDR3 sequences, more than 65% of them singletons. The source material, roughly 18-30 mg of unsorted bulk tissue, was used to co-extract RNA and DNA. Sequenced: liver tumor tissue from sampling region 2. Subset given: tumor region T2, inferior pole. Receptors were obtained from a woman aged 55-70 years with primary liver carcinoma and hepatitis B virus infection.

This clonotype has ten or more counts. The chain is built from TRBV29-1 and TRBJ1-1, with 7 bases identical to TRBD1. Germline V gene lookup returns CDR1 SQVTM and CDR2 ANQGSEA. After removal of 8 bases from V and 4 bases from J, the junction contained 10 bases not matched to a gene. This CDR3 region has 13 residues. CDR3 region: CSTLGGSSTEAFF. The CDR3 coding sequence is TGCAGCACCCTAGGGGGCTCTAGCACTGAAGCTTTCTTT.

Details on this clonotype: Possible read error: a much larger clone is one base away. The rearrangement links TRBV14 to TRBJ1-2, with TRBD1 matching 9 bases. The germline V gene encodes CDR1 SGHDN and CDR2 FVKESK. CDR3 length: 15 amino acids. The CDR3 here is CTSSQDTGGVYGYTF. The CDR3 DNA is TGTACCAGCAGCCAAGATACAGGGGGCGTCTATGGCTACACCTTC.

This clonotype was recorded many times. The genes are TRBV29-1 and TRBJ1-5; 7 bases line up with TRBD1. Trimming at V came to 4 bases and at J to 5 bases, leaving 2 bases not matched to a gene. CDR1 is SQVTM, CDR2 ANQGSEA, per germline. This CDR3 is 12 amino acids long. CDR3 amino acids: CSVGQGDQPQHF. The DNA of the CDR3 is TGCAGCGTTGGACAGGGCGATCAGCCCCAGCATTTT.

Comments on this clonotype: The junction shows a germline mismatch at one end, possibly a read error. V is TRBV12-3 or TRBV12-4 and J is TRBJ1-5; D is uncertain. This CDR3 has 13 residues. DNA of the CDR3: TGTGCCAACAGTCCCATGGCACGGCAGCCCCAGCATTTT. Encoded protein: CANSPMARQPQHF.

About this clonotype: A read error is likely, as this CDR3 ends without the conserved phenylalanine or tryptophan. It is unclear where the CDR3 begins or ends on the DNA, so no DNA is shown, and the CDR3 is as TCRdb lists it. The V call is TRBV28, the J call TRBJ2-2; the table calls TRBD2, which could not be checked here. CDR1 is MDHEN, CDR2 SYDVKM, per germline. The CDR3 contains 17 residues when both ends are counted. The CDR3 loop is CASGVTSGIRIAGELLS.

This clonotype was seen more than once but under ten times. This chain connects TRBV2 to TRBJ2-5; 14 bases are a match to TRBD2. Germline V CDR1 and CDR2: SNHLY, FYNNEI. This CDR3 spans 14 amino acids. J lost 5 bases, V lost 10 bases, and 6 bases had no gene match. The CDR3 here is CATKGLAGVETQYF. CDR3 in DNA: TGTGCCACGAAGGGACTAGCGGGAGTGGAGACCCAGTACTTC.

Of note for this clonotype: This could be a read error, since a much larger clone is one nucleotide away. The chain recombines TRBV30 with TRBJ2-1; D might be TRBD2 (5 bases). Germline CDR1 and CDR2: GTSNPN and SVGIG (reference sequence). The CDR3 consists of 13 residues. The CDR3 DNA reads TGTGGCTGGAGCCGGGGAGTTGCGGGTGAGCAGTTCTTC. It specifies CGWSRGVAGEQFF.